These 12 T cell receptor beta chains share one sample of origin, sequenced in a study of T cell responses to AZD1222 COVID-19 vaccine (dated by TCRdb to the early 2020s). The time point tag for this specimen amounts to: baseline before first vaccination. The library was made by the immunoSEQ multiplex PCR assay. TCRdb took this table from immuneACCESS and kept in-frame rearrangements with V and J called. Such tables lack part of the clones; where checked against another copy, unresolved V genes explain under half of the gap, and the rest is unexplained. The sample table holds roughly 130,000 clones, of which 85% to 90% were seen once. The ten largest account for around 3.1% of the sample. Here the sequenced sample was peripheral blood, taken on day 0 of AZD1222 vaccination. These receptors were taken from an adult in good health.

The chain couples TRBV28 to TRBJ1-1; perhaps TRBD1 as D (5 bases). With 10 bases removed from V and 0 bases from J, the gap between germline ends came to 12 bases. Germline CDR1 reads MDHEN; CDR2 reads SYDVKM. The length of the CDR3 is 13 residues. The CDR3 region has the DNA TGTGCCACCGCGACAGAGATGAACACTGAAGCTTTCTTT. Its protein is CATATEMNTEAFF.

The V call is TRBV9, the J call TRBJ1-1; D ambiguous. This CDR3 has 13 residues. Germline CDR1 is SGDLS and CDR2 is YYNGEE. Trimming left V 0 bases short and J 7 bases short, with 10 bases between. CDR3 nucleotides: TGTGCCAGCAGCGTAGCACAGTCTAGTGAAGCTTTCTTT. It translates to CASSVAQSSEAFF.

The chain uses TRBV28 and TRBJ1-2; the D gene is possibly TRBD1 (6 bases). Germline loops: CDR1 MDHEN, CDR2 SYDVKM. V lost 5 bases and J 4 bases, leaving 17 bases between the germline ends. The CDR3 contains 15 residues. The CDR3 bases are TGTGCCAGCAGTGAACAGGGCCCCTTTATCTATGGCTACACCTTC. This gives the protein CASSEQGPFIYGYTF.

This chain connects TRBV6-2 or TRBV6-3 to TRBJ2-7; perhaps D is TRBD1 or TRBD2 (5 bases each). V gave up 6 bases and J gave up 6 bases, with 15 bases separating them. Germline V gives CDR1 MNHEY, CDR2 SVGEGT. This CDR3 is 13 amino acids long. The CDR3 nucleotides read TGTGCCAGCAGGTACGGCAGGGACGGCGAGCAGTACTTC. It codes for CASRYGRDGEQYF.

CDR3 sequence: CASSLALRTSTEAFF. Written as DNA, the CDR3 is TGTGCCAGCAGCTTAGCGCTTCGAACGAGCACTGAAGCTTTCTTT. The J gene is TRBJ1-1, the V gene TRBV7-2; D not certain. Trimming pared 0 bases from V and 4 bases from J, leaving 12 bases between. CDR1 is SGHTA and CDR2 is FQGNSA in the germline V gene. The CDR3 consists of 15 residues. Full variable domain (remainder filled in from reference TRBV7-2 and TRBJ1-1): GAGVSQSPSNKVTEKGKDVELRCDPISGHTALYWYRQSLGQGLEFLIYFQGNSAPDKSGLPSDRFSAERTGGSVSTLTIQRTQQEDSAVYLCASSLALRTSTEAFFGQGTRLTVV.

V is TRBV28 and J is TRBJ1-6, with D possibly matching TRBD1 (5 bases). The germline V gene encodes CDR1 MDHEN and CDR2 SYDVKM. This CDR3 has 14 amino acids. Trimming cost V 5 bases and J 7 bases, with 12 bases left between them. The CDR3, as DNA: TGTGCCAGCAGTGGGAGACAGTCGAATTCACCCCTCCACTTT. It codes for CASSGRQSNSPLHF.

The rearrangement uses TRBV28 and TRBJ2-3, with 7 bases lining up with TRBD2. V shed 1 base and J 8 bases; nucleotides not matched to a gene: 12. In germline, CDR1 is MDHEN, CDR2 SYDVKM. This CDR3 spans 16 amino acids. The CDR3 bases are TGTGCCAGCAGTTTATCTCGAGCGGGACTTGTATCTACGCAGTATTTT. Amino acids: CASSLSRAGLVSTQYF.

The V and J genes are TRBV5-4 and TRBJ1-1, with 9 bases aligning to TRBD1. After removal of 7 bases from V and 4 bases from J, the junction contained 8 bases not matched to a gene. The CDR3 has 14 amino acids. CDR1 and CDR2 (germline): SGHNT, YYREEE (reference sequence). The CDR3 DNA is TGTGCCAGCCCGGGTGGACAGGGGAGCACTGAAGCTTTCTTT. It encodes CASPGGQGSTEAFF.

The V gene is TRBV7-2, the J gene TRBJ1-5; D gene unclear. Germline CDR1 and CDR2: SGHTA and FQGNSA. CDR3 length: 12 amino acids. Trimming left V 6 bases short and J 0 bases short, with 3 bases between. The CDR3 sequence is CASSFSNQPQHF. CDR3 nucleotides: TGTGCCAGCAGTTTTAGCAATCAGCCCCAGCATTTT. Full variable domain (outside the CDR3, taken from reference TRBV7-2 and TRBJ1-5): GAGVSQSPSNKVTEKGKDVELRCDPISGHTALYWYRQSLGQGLEFLIYFQGNSAPDKSGLPSDRFSAERTGGSVSTLTIQRTQQEDSAVYLCASSFSNQPQHFGDGTRLSIL.

Here the CDR3 DNA reads TGTGCCAGCAGTTACCCCGGGGGGCGGGACACTGAAGCTTTCTTT. Translating gives CASSYPGGRDTEAFF. V and J are TRBV6-5 and TRBJ1-1, with TRBD1 as a possible D gene (6 bases). V gave up 2 bases and J gave up 3 bases, with 13 bases separating them. Germline CDR1 MNHEY, CDR2 SVGAGI. The CDR3 covers 15 residues.

V gene TRBV7-8 combines with J gene TRBJ2-7, with TRBD1 identical over 7 bases. There are 15 residues in the CDR3. Germline CDR1 and CDR2: SGHVS and FQNEAQ. V gave up 3 bases and J gave up 3 bases; unmatched junction bases: 8. The CDR3 DNA reads as TGTGCCAGCAGCTTCGACAGGGTCGCTTTCTACGAGCAGTACTTC. Translation gives CASSFDRVAFYEQYF.

V is TRBV12-5 and J is TRBJ1-1, with 11 nucleotides matching TRBD1. Trimming removed 1 base from V and 1 base from J; junction bases left unmatched: 5. The CDR3 runs to 17 residues. CDR1 and CDR2 (germline): LGHNT, FRNRAP. In DNA form, the CDR3 reads TGTGCTAGTGGTTTGGCCCCCGGGACAGGGGGGAACACTGAAGCTTTCTTT. Protein sequence: CASGLAPGTGGNTEAFF.